The rows below give T cell receptor beta chains drawn from one sample of a study of blood T cells in healthy people across ages. One entry per CDR3 protein, called by TCRdb with MiXCR from the 5' RACE reads. The sample lists 450,000 to 650,000 distinct CDR3 sequences, approximately 25% occurring once. These records were also assigned to another study, of T cells of mothers and their children.

Sequenced material: blood. These receptors originate from a boy younger than 18 in good health. Each CDR3 is given with its conserved first and last residue. The D gene is left open where the match is weak. Rows may omit the clone size; those that give it use once, few, many or a size class.

abundance,j_gene,v_gene,d_gene,CDR3aa,CDR3nt
.,TRBJ1-4,TRBV7-9,.,CASSPGRREEDGKLFF,TGTGCCAGCAGCCCCGGGCGGCGGGAGGAGGATGGAAAACTGTTTTTT
few,TRBJ2-3,TRBV29-1,.,CSTLRGDTQYF,TGCAGCACCCTCCGGGGAGATACGCAGTATTTT
.,TRBJ1-4,TRBV7-8,.,CASSLSQGYEKLFF,TGTGCCAGCAGCTTAAGCCAGGGGTATGAAAAACTGTTTTTT
.,TRBJ2-7,TRBV28,.,CASSPGDRPYEQYF,TGTGCCAGCAGTCCCGGGGACCGGCCCTACGAGCAGTACTTC
few,TRBJ2-7,TRBV3-1,.,CASSQVPGSSYEQYF,TGTGCCAGCAGCCAAGTCCCCGGCAGCTCCTACGAGCAGTACTTC
few,TRBJ2-5,TRBV7-2,TRBD2,CASSPPGLAGAETQYF,TGTGCCAGCAGCCCCCCTGGACTAGCGGGAGCAGAGACCCAGTACTTC
.,TRBJ2-5,TRBV28,.,CASSPTGKETQYF,TGTGCCAGCAGTCCGACAGGTAAAGAGACCCAGTACTTC
few,TRBJ2-2,TRBV6-5,TRBD1,CASTRDRGKTGELFF,TGTGCCAGCACCCGGGACAGGGGGAAAACCGGGGAGCTGTTTTTT
.,TRBJ2-7,TRBV6-5,TRBD2,CASSSYSFSGRHYEQYF,TGTGCCAGCAGTTCATACTCGTTTAGCGGGAGACACTACGAGCAGTACTTC
.,TRBJ2-1,TRBV20-1,TRBD2,CSAQLGSGGNEQFF,TGCAGTGCTCAACTCGGTAGCGGGGGAAATGAGCAGTTCTTC
few,TRBJ2-5,TRBV29-1,TRBD1,CSVDGTGEETQYF,TGCAGCGTTGACGGGACAGGGGAAGAGACCCAGTACTTC
few,TRBJ2-5,TRBV29-1,.,CSVEPSGQGTQETQYF,TGCAGCGTTGAACCTTCGGGCCAAGGGACCCAAGAGACCCAGTACTTC
once,TRBJ2-7,TRBV3-1,TRBD1,CASSQRGQGVRQYF,TGTGCCAGCAGCCAAAGGGGACAGGGAGTGCGGCAGTACTTC
.,TRBJ1-2,TRBV10-3,.,CAISDKVAQKSPNYGYTF,TGTGCCATCAGTGATAAGGTAGCACAAAAATCCCCAAACTATGGCTACACCTTC
.,TRBJ2-3,TRBV15,.,CATSRVQATPTDTQYF,TGTGCCACCAGCAGAGTACAAGCGACTCCTACAGATACGCAGTATTTT
.,TRBJ1-3,TRBV5-1,.,CASSLSGTTGNTIYF,TGCGCCAGCAGCCTCTCCGGGACTACTGGAAACACCATATATTTT
few,TRBJ2-4,TRBV4-3,.,CASSQFDSKNIQYF,TGCGCCAGCAGCCAATTCGACAGCAAAAACATTCAGTACTTC
.,TRBJ2-7,TRBV20-1,TRBD1,CSARVEGGGVEQYF,TGCAGTGCTAGAGTGGAAGGGGGCGGAGTCGAGCAGTACTTC
.,TRBJ2-5,TRBV9,.,CASSVGAQEEETQYF,TGTGCCAGCAGCGTAGGAGCCCAGGAGGAAGAGACCCAGTACTTC
.,TRBJ2-4,TRBV20-1,.,CSARDVGVGNIQYF,TGCAGTGCTAGAGATGTAGGAGTTGGAAACATTCAGTACTTC
few,TRBJ2-1,TRBV21-1,.,CASSKVRLVGYNEQFF,TGTGCCAGCAGCAAAGTGAGACTAGTGGGCTACAATGAGCAGTTCTTC
few,TRBJ2-3,TRBV4-3,.,CTSSQVMGTGNTDTQYF,TGCACCAGCAGCCAAGTGATGGGGACGGGGAACACAGATACGCAGTATTTT
.,TRBJ1-1,TRBV19,.,CASGMDTSGAFF,TGTGCCAGCGGGATGGACACTTCCGGAGCTTTCTTT
many,TRBJ1-4,TRBV10-3,.,CAIAPGQGEKLFF,TGTGCCATCGCCCCGGGGCAGGGGGAAAAACTGTTTTTT
few,TRBJ2-1,TRBV4-3,TRBD2,CASSPRTSGQYNEQFF,TGCGCCAGCAGCCCCCGGACTAGCGGGCAGTACAATGAGCAGTTCTTC
.,TRBJ1-5,TRBV28,TRBD1,CATLRQGRNQPQHF,TGTGCCACCCTACGACAGGGACGCAATCAGCCCCAGCATTTT
few,TRBJ1-4,TRBV7-9,.,CASRGPGVEKLFF,TGTGCCAGCAGAGGGCCAGGGGTTGAGAAACTGTTTTTT
.,TRBJ1-2,TRBV7-9,.,CASSPQPGPSLAGYTF,TGTGCCAGCAGCCCACAGCCGGGACCGAGTCTCGCTGGCTACACCTTC
.,TRBJ2-7,TRBV4-3,TRBD2,CASSRPEGTTYEQYF,TGCGCCAGCAGCAGACCAGAAGGGACTACTTACGAGCAGTACTTC
many,TRBJ2-5,TRBV12-3/TRBV12-4,.,CASSEGALQETQYF,TGTGCCAGCAGTGAAGGAGCCTTACAAGAGACCCAGTACTTC
.,TRBJ2-2,TRBV6-6,TRBD2,CASSYLGGMNTGELFF,TGTGCCAGCAGTTACCTCGGGGGGATGAACACCGGGGAGCTGTTTTTT
few,TRBJ2-7,TRBV28,.,CASRDKGPYYEQYF,TGTGCCAGCAGAGATAAAGGACCGTACTACGAGCAGTACTTC
.,TRBJ2-1,TRBV6-2/TRBV6-3,TRBD2,CASGLLAGVYNEQFF,TGTGCCAGCGGCCTACTAGCGGGAGTGTACAATGAGCAGTTCTTC
few,TRBJ2-3,TRBV3-1,TRBD2,CASSQTGTSGGAKYF,TGTGCCAGCAGCCAAACCGGGACTAGCGGGGGGGCCAAGTATTTT
few,TRBJ2-3,TRBV7-3,.,CASSWRGTDTQYF,TGTGCCAGCAGCTGGCGGGGCACAGATACGCAGTATTTT
.,TRBJ2-7,TRBV7-9,TRBD1,CASSPTGVGEQYF,TGTGCCAGCAGCCCAACAGGGGTCGGCGAGCAGTACTTC
.,TRBJ2-3,TRBV4-3,.,CASSQTDFPTQYF,TGCGCCAGCAGCCAAACGGACTTTCCGACGCAGTATTTT
few,TRBJ2-2,TRBV7-2,.,CASGTSEVGPHTGELFF,TGTGCCAGCGGAACGTCGGAGGTGGGGCCGCACACCGGGGAGCTGTTTTTT
.,TRBJ1-1,TRBV2,.,CATWGGTEAFF,TGTGCCACTTGGGGGGGGACTGAAGCTTTCTTT
.,TRBJ2-7,TRBV12-3/TRBV12-4,.,CASSFSGHEQYF,TGTGCCAGCAGCTTCTCGGGCCACGAGCAGTACTTC
.,TRBJ2-1,TRBV20-1,.,CSAREGLNEQFF,TGCAGTGCTAGAGAGGGCTTAAATGAGCAGTTCTTC
.,TRBJ2-1,TRBV6-1,.,CASRELGPYNEQFF,TGTGCCAGCAGGGAACTAGGCCCCTACAATGAGCAGTTCTTC
.,TRBJ2-1,TRBV6-5,TRBD1,CASSYAGQGNNEQFF,TGTGCCAGCAGTTACGCGGGACAGGGCAACAATGAGCAGTTCTTC
few,TRBJ2-1,TRBV7-2,TRBD1,CASSLPSSDRVHNEQFF,TGTGCCAGCAGCTTACCCTCTTCGGACAGGGTCCACAATGAGCAGTTCTTC
.,TRBJ1-1,TRBV27,TRBD1,CASSLGQGMSEAFF,TGTGCCAGCAGTTTAGGACAGGGGATGTCTGAAGCTTTCTTT
.,TRBJ2-1,TRBV9,.,CASSTDVRDSYNEQFF,TGTGCCAGCAGCACCGATGTTAGGGACTCCTACAATGAGCAGTTCTTC
.,TRBJ1-4,TRBV6-1,.,CASSRWEKLFF,TGTGCCAGCAGCAGATGGGAAAAACTGTTTTTT
few,TRBJ1-4,TRBV28,.,CASRFPGGEKLFF,TGTGCCAGCAGGTTCCCCGGGGGCGAAAAACTGTTTTTT
.,TRBJ1-5,TRBV9,.,CASSTGPNQPQHF,TGTGCCAGCAGCACCGGACCCAATCAGCCCCAGCATTTT
few,TRBJ2-5,TRBV7-6,.,CASSFETGEETQYF,TGTGCCAGCAGCTTTGAAACAGGCGAAGAGACCCAGTACTTC
.,TRBJ2-2,TRBV6-2/TRBV6-3,.,CASSSLTGTNTGELFF,TGTGCCAGCAGTTCCCTGACGGGAACGAACACCGGGGAGCTGTTTTTT
.,TRBJ2-3,TRBV13,TRBD2,CASSSGTSGITDTQYF,TGTGCCAGCAGCTCCGGGACTAGCGGTATCACAGATACGCAGTATTTT
.,TRBJ2-1,TRBV7-9,.,CASSFLPIYNEQFF,TGTGCCAGCAGCTTTCTTCCTATCTACAATGAGCAGTTCTTC
.,TRBJ2-5,TRBV4-1,TRBD1,CASSQGTGGGYEQSF,TGCGCCAGCAGCCAAGGGACAGGGGGTGGCTACGAGCAGTCCTTC
few,TRBJ2-5,TRBV12-3/TRBV12-4,.,CASTLGLVQETQYF,TGTGCCAGCACCTTAGGTCTAGTACAAGAGACCCAGTACTTC